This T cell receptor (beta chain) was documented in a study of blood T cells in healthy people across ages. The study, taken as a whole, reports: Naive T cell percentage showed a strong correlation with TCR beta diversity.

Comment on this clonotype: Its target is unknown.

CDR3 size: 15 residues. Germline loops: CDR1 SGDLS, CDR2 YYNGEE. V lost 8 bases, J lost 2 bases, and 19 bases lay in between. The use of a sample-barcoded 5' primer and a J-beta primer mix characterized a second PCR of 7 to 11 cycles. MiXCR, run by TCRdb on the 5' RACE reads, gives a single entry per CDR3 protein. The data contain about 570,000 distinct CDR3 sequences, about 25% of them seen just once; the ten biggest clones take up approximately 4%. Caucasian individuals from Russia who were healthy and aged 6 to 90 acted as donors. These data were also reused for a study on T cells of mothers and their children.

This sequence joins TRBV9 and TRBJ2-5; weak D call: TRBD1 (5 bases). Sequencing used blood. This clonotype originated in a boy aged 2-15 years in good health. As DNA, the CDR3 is TGTGCCAGTTCCCTTAGAGCAGGGTTACAAGAGACCCAGTACTTC. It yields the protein CASSLRAGLQETQYF.